The sequence of this T cell receptor beta chain was determined in a study of cytomegalovirus exposure and HLA in healthy donors. Of note for this clone: What it binds is unknown.

The ends were cut back, 7 bases at V and 4 bases at J, with 18 bases in the middle. CDR1 and CDR2 (germline): SQVTM, ANQGSEA. The CDR3 is made up of 14 amino acids. The PCR was carried out with 60 Vbeta primers and 13 Jbeta primers. Clones were sequenced by immunoSEQ multiplex PCR, and TCRdb holds only the in-frame ones, with some missing. Counted here are over 80,000 clones, over 75% occurring once; the ten biggest clones make up 5.2%. Findings and caveats of the study: Segments of the TCR beta V type were, in most cases, productive about 87% or about 30% of the time in an earlier analysis.

The chain recombines TRBV29-1 with TRBJ2-3; maybe TRBD2 (5 bases). The material sequenced was PBMCs. This receptor was obtained from a man aged 40-55 years in good health and CMV-seropositive. This chain's CDR3 is CSAAGGRLADTQYF. For the CDR3, the DNA is TGCAGCGCGGCGGGTGGGCGTTTGGCAGATACGCAGTATTTT.